This TCR beta chain was identified during a study of glioma-infiltrating T cells. Amplification of TCR alpha and beta CDR3 regions from RNA used iRepertoire nested multiplex PCR. TCRdb called the multiplex PCR reads again in MiXCR, with one record for every CDR3 protein. Of around 97,000 distinct CDR3 sequences in the sample, 25% to 30% were seen once. Comments on this clonotype: This could be a read error, since a much larger clone is one nucleotide away. No conserved phenylalanine or tryptophan ends this CDR3, so it is likely a read error.

The CDR3 spans 14 residues. V was clipped by 4 bases and J by 2 bases; unmatched bases: 4. CDR1 and CDR2 (germline): SGHTA, FQGNSA. The chain joins TRBV7-2 to TRBJ2-7; 8 bases fit TRBD1. Material: glioma tissue, nonneoplastic brain tissue, or PBMCs (not recorded which). This TCR was recovered from a human donor with low-grade glioma or glioblastoma, undergoing nonglioma brain surgery, or in good health (not recorded which). CDR3 amino acids: CASSYGQGPYEQYL. The CDR3 region has the DNA TGTGCCAGCAGCTATGGACAGGGCCCCTACGAGCAGTACCTC.